The present TCR beta chain was sequenced within a study of blood T cell repertoires in COVID-19. Authors' processing steps: Reference gene primers were amplified, and this amplification served to estimate nucleated cell counts. The method was immunoSEQ multiplex PCR; TCRdb's version includes in-frame clones alone and lacks a portion of them. That table gives V, J and clone size, and the DNA gave D and trimming. The sample carries some 170,000 clones, roughly 84% recorded once. Trimming shortened V by 5 bases and J by 0 bases, and 11 bases separated the two germline ends. The germline gives CDR1 LNHDA, CDR2 SQIVND (reference sequence). The CDR3 covers 15 residues. Participants were placed into cohorts based on the clinical history they reported.

This receptor was obtained from a human donor with acute COVID-19. The donor label of this sample is uncertain. The chain recombines TRBV19 with TRBJ2-1; a possible D gene is TRBD2 (6 bases). The sequencing input was PBMCs or T cells enriched from blood (not recorded which). The CDR3 DNA follows: TGTGCCAGTAGTGCAGCCGGGGGCTCCTACAATGAGCAGTTCTTC. Translating gives CASSAAGGSYNEQFF.